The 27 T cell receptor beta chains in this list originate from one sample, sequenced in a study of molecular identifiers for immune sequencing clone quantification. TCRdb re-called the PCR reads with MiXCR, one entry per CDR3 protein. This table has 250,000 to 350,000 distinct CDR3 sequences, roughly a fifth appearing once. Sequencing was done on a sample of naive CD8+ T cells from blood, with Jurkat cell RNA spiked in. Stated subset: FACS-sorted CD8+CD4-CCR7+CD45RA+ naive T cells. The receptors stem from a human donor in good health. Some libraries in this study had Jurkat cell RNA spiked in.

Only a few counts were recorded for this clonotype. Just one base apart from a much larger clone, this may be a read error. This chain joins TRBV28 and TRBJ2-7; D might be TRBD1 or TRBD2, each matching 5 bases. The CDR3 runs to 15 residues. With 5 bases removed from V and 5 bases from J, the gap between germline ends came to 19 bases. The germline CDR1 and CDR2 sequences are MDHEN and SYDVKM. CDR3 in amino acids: CASSHVTNGTHEQYF. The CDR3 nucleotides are TGTGCCAGCAGTCACGTTACTAACGGGACCCACGAGCAGTACTTC.

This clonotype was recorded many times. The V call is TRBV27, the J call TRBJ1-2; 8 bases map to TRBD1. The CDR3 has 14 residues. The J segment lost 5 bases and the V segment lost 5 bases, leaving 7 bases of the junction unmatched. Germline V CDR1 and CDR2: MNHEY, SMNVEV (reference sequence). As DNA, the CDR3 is TGTGCCAGCAGTGGGCCAGGGGGCCTTTATGGCTACACCTTC. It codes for CASSGPGGLYGYTF.

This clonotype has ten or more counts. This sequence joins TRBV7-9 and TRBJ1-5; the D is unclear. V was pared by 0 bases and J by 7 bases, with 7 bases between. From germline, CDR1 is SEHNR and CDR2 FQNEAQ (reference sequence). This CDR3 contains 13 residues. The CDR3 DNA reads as TGTGCCAGCAGCTTAGCAACACACCAGCCCCAGCATTTT. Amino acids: CASSLATHQPQHF.

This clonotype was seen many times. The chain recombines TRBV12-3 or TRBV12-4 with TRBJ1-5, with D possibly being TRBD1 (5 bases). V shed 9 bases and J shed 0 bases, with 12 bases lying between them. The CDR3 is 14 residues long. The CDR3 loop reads CASRSGTSNQPQHF. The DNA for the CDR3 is TGTGCCAGTAGATCCGGGACTAGCAATCAGCCCCAGCATTTT.

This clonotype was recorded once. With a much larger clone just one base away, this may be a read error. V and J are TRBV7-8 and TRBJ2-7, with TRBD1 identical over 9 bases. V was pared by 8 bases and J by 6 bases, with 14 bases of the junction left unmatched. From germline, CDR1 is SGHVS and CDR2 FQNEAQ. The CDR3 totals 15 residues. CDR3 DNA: TGTGCCAGCGGCCCGCGGGACAGGGTAGACTGCGAGCAGTACTTC. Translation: CASGPRDRVDCEQYF. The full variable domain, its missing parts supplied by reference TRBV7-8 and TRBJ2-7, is GAGVSQSPRYKVAKRGQDVALRCDPISGHVSLFWYQQALGQGPEFLTYFQNEAQLDKSGLPSDRFFAERPEGSVSTLKIQRTQQEDSAVYLCASGPRDRVDCEQYFGPGTRLTVT.

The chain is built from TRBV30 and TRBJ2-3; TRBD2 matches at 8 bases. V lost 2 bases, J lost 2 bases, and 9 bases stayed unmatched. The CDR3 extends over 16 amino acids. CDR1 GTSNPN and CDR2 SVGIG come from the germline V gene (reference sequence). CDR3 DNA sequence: TGTGCCTGGAGTCATATTAGCGGGGAGGTCACAGATACGCAGTATTTT. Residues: CAWSHISGEVTDTQYF.

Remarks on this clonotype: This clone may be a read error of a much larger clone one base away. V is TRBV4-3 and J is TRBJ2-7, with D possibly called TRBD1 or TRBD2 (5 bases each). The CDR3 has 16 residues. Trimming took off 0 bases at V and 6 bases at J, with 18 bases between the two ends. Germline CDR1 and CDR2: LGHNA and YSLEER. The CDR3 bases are TGCGCCAGCAGCCAAGATCTTTCAGGGACCGACGGCGAGCAGTACTTC. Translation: CASSQDLSGTDGEQYF.

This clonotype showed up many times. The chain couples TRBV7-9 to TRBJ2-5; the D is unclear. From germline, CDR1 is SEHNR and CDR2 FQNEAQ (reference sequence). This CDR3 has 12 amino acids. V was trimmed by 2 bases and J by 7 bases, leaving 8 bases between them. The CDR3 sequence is CASSLFDATQYF. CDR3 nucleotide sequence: TGTGCCAGCAGCTTATTTGACGCGACCCAGTACTTC.

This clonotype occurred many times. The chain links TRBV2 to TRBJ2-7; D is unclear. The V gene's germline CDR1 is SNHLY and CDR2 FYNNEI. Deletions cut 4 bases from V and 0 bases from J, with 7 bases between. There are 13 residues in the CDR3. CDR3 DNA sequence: TGTGCCAGCAGTGTAAGCTCCTCCTACGAGCAGTACTTC. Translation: CASSVSSSYEQYF.

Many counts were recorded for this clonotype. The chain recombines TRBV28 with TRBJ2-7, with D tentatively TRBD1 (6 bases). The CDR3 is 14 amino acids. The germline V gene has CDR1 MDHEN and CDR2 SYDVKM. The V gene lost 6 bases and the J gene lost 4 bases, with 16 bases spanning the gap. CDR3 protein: CASRRNRDRYEQYF. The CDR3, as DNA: TGTGCCAGCAGACGGAACAGGGATCGGTACGAGCAGTACTTC.

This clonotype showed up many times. The CDR3 DNA follows: TGTGCCAGCAGCGGGGGACTTTTAATCGGAGAGACCCAGTACTTC. This codes for CASSGGLLIGETQYF. V is TRBV7-2 and J is TRBJ2-5, with D possibly TRBD2 on 6 matching bases. CDR3 length: 15 residues. CDR1 SGHTA and CDR2 FQGNSA come from the germline V gene. Trimming removed 5 bases from V and 4 bases from J, with 17 bases in between.

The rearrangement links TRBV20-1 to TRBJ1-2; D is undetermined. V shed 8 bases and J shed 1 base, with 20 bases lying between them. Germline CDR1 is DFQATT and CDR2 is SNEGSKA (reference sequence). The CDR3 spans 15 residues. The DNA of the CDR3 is TGCAGTTTGATCGGTTTCGGGGATATTAACTATGGCTACACCTTC. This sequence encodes CSLIGFGDINYGYTF.

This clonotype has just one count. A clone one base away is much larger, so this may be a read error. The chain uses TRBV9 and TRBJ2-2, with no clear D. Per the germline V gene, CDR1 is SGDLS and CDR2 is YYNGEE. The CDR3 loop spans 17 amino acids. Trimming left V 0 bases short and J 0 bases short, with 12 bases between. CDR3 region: CASSVDPETTNTGELFF. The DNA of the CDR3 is TGTGCCAGCAGCGTAGACCCCGAGACAACGAACACCGGGGAGCTGTTTTTT.

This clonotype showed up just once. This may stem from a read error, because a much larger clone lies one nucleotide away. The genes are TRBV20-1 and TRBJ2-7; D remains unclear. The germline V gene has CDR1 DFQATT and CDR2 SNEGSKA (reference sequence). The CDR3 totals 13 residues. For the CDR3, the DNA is TGCAGTGCTACGGGCCCCACTTCCTACGAGCAGCACTTC. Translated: CSATGPTSYEQHF.

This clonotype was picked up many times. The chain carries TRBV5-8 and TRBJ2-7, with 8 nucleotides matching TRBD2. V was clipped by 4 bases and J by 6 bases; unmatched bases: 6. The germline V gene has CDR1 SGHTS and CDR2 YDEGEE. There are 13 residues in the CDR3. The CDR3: CASSTGLATEQYF. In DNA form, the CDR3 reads TGTGCCAGCAGCACCGGACTAGCTACCGAGCAGTACTTC. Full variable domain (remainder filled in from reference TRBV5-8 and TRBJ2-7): EAGVTQSPTHLIKTRGQQATLRCSPISGHTSVYWYQQALGLGLQFLLWYDEGEERNRGNFPPRFSGRQFPNYSSELNVNALELEDSALYLCASSTGLATEQYFGPGTRLTVT.

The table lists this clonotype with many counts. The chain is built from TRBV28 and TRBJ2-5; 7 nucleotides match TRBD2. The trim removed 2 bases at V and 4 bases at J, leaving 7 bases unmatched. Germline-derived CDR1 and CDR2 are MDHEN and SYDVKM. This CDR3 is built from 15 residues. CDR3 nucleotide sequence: TGTGCCAGCAGTTTACTAGCGGTGGGTTTAGAGACCCAGTACTTC. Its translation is CASSLLAVGLETQYF.

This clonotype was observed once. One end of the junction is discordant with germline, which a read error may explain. The DNA of the CDR3 is TGTGCCGGCAGTGTAGGTCCGTATGAGCAGTACTTC. As protein: CAGSVGPYEQYF. This chain connects TRBV25-1 to TRBJ2-7; no firm D call. The germline gives CDR1 MGHDK, CDR2 SYGVNS. CDR3 size: 12 residues.

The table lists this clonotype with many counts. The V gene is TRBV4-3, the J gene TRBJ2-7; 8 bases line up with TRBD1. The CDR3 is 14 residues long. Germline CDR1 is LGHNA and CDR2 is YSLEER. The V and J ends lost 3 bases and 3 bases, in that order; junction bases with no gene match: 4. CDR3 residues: CASSHGQGNYEQYF. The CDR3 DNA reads TGCGCCAGCAGCCACGGACAGGGAAACTACGAGCAGTACTTC.

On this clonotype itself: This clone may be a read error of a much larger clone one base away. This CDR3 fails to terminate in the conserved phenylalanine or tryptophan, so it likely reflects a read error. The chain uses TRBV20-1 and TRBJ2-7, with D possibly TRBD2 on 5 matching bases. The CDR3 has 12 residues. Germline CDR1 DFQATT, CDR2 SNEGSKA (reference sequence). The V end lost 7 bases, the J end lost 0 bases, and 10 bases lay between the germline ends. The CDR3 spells CSVERSSYEQYL. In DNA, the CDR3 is TGCAGTGTTGAGCGGAGCTCCTACGAGCAGTACCTC.

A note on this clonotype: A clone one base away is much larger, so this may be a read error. The CDR3 coding sequence is TGCAGTGCTAGAGTTCCATTCCAAGGGACCCAGTACTTC. Translated: CSARVPFQGTQYF. The chain combines TRBV20-1 with TRBJ2-5; unclear D gene. The CDR3 sequence is 13 residues long. Per the germline V gene, CDR1 is DFQATT and CDR2 is SNEGSKA (reference sequence).

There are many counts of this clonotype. CDR3 loop: CASRLMNTEAFF. DNA for the CDR3: TGTGCCAGCCGCCTCATGAACACTGAAGCTTTCTTT. This rearrangement joins TRBV28 to TRBJ1-1, with D uncertain. Per germline, CDR1 MDHEN and CDR2 SYDVKM. The CDR3 is 12 amino acids. Trimming pared 8 bases from V and 0 bases from J, leaving 7 bases between.

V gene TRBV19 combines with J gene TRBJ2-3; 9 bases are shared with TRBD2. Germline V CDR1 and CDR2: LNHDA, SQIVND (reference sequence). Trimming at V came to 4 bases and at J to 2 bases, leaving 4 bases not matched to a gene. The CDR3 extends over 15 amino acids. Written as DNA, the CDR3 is TGTGCCAGTAGTAGAGCGGGGGGCACCACAGATACGCAGTATTTT. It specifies CASSRAGGTTDTQYF.

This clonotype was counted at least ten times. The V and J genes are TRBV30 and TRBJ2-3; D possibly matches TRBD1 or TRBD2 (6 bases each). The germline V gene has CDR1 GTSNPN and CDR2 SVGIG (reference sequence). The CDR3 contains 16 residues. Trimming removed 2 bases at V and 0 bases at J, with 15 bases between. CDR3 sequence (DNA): TGTGCCTGGAGTACCCCGGGGGACACGAGCACAGATACGCAGTATTTT. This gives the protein CAWSTPGDTSTDTQYF.

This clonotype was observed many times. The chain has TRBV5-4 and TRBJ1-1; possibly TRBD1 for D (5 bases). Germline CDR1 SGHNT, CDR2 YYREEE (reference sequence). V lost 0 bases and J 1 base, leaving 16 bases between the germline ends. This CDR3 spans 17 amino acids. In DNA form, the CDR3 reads TGTGCCAGCAGCTTGGACAGGTCTTCTTGGGGGAACACTGAAGCTTTCTTT. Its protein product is CASSLDRSSWGNTEAFF.

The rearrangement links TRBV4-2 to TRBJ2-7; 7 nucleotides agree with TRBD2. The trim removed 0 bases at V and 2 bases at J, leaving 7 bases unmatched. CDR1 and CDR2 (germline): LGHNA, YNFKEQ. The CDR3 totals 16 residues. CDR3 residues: CASSQEWRLAAYEQYF. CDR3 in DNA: TGTGCCAGCAGCCAAGAGTGGCGCCTAGCGGCCTACGAGCAGTACTTC.

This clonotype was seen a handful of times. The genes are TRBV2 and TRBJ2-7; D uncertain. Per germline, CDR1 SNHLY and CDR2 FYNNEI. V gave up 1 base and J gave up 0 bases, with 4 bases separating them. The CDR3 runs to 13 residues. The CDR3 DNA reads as TGTGCCAGCAGTGAAGACAGCTCCTACGAGCAGTACTTC. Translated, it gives CASSEDSSYEQYF.

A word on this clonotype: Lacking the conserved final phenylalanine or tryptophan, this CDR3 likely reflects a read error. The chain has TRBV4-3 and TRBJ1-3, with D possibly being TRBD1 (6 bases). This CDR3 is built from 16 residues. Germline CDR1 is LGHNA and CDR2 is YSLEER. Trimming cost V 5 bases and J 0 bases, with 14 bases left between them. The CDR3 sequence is CASSYRDTGSGNTIYS. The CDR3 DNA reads TGCGCCAGCAGCTACCGGGACACTGGCTCTGGAAACACCATATATTCT.